Listed here are 23 T cell receptor beta chains from one sample, sequenced in a study of tumor T cells in aggressive B-cell lymphoma. Sequencing used immunoSEQ multiplex PCR; TCRdb keeps in-frame clones, though not all of them. This sample carries 3,000 or so clones, approximately 89% of them seen once, and the ten largest clones take 5.8%. The material sequenced was tumor tissue. The receptors stem from an adult with diffuse large B cell lymphoma.

This clone was observed once. This chain joins TRBV18 and TRBJ1-1; 9 bases map to TRBD1. Losses at the gene ends were 6 bases for V and 4 bases for J; bases not matched to a gene: 18. This CDR3 spans 18 amino acids. CDR1 and CDR2 from the germline V gene are KGHSH and LQKENI. The CDR3 region is CASSRLRTGASAGTEAFF. The DNA of the CDR3 is TGTGCCAGCTCTCGCCTCAGGACAGGGGCGTCGGCCGGCACTGAAGCTTTCTTT. Variable domain in full (rest from reference TRBV18 and TRBJ1-1): NAGVMQNPRHLVRRRGQEARLRCSPMKGHSHVYWYRQLPEEGLKFMVYLQKENIIDESGMPKERFSAEFPKEGPSILRIQQVVRGDSAAYFCASSRLRTGASAGTEAFFGQGTRLTVV.

The chain uses TRBV27 and TRBJ2-7; 10 nucleotides match TRBD1. CDR1 and CDR2 from the germline V gene are MNHEY and SMNVEV (reference sequence). This CDR3 region has 15 residues. V dropped 8 bases and J dropped 4; count of bases not matched to a gene: 11. The CDR3 nucleotides are TGTGCCAGCGCCCATGCGGGACAGGGGTTTTACGAGCAGTACTTC. Amino acids: CASAHAGQGFYEQYF.

About this clone: Distinct nucleotide sequences in the sample also encode this CDR3. The chain employs TRBV5-1 and TRBJ1-2, with TRBD1 matching 8 bases. The V gene's germline CDR1 is SGHRS and CDR2 YFSETQ. The CDR3 has 13 residues. The J segment lost 8 bases and the V segment lost 4 bases, leaving 7 bases of the junction unmatched. The CDR3 sequence: CASSRPTGDGYTF. The CDR3 DNA follows: TGCGCCAGCAGCCGACCGACAGGGGACGGCTACACCTTC.

V is TRBV14 and J is TRBJ2-3, with 9 bases that match TRBD2. The V gene end was trimmed by 4 bases and the J gene end by 2 bases; junction bases not matched to a gene: 7. Germline V gives CDR1 SGHDN, CDR2 FVKESK. The CDR3 length is 16 residues. The CDR3 loop reads CASSPRLAALTDTQYF. The DNA for the CDR3 is TGTGCCAGCAGCCCTCGACTAGCGGCCCTCACAGATACGCAGTATTTT.

This rearrangement joins TRBV5-1 to TRBJ2-1, with TRBD2 identical over 8 bases. The CDR3 spans 15 residues. Germline assignment: CDR1 SGHRS and CDR2 YFSETQ. Trimming cost V 2 bases and J 5 bases; bases outside gene matches: 6. The CDR3 is CASSLSGSANNEQFF. DNA of the CDR3: TGCGCCAGCAGCTTAAGCGGGAGCGCCAACAATGAGCAGTTCTTC. Supplemented by reference TRBV5-1 and TRBJ2-1, the full variable domain reads KAGVTQTPRYLIKTRGQQVTLSCSPISGHRSVSWYQQTPGQGLQFLFEYFSETQRNKGNFPGRFSGRQFSNSRSEMNVSTLELGDSALYLCASSLSGSANNEQFFGPGTRLTVL.

The chain is built from TRBV14 and TRBJ1-5; no definite D call. This CDR3 spans 14 amino acids. The germline gives CDR1 SGHDN, CDR2 FVKESK. V shed 4 bases and J shed 2 bases, with 9 bases lying between them. The CDR3 DNA reads TGTGCCAGCAGCCCAGGTGTGGGCAATCAGCCCCAGCATTTT. It specifies CASSPGVGNQPQHF.

The chain combines TRBV6-5 with TRBJ1-6; D remains unclear. Germline V lookup: CDR1 MNHEY, CDR2 SVGAGI. CDR3 length equals 16 residues. The V and J ends lost 4 bases and 0 bases respectively, with 10 bases between them. Here the CDR3 DNA reads TGTGCCAGCAGTTTTAAGGCGGACTCCTATAATTCACCCCTCCACTTT. Protein product: CASSFKADSYNSPLHF.

CDR3 sequence: CASSQGPQLTGSGNQPQHF. CDR3 DNA sequence: TGCGCCAGCAGCCAAGGACCACAATTAACAGGGTCCGGCAATCAGCCCCAGCATTTT. V gene TRBV4-1 combines with J gene TRBJ1-5; maybe TRBD1 (6 bases). The CDR3 runs to 19 residues. Germline V gives CDR1 MGHRA, CDR2 YSYEKL. Trimming removed 1 base at V and 2 bases at J, with 21 bases between.

This clone was counted between two and nine times. The V call is TRBV29-1, the J call TRBJ2-7; TRBD1 aligns across 9 bases. The V segment lost 4 bases and the J segment 2 bases; nucleotides outside the gene matches: 3. The CDR3 consists of 13 residues. CDR1 and CDR2 from the germline V gene are SQVTM and ANQGSEA. CDR3 sequence reads: CSVGQGGPYEQYF. The CDR3 DNA follows: TGCAGCGTTGGACAGGGGGGGCCCTACGAGCAGTACTTC.

The genes are TRBV9 and TRBJ1-6, with D possibly matching TRBD1 (5 bases). Germline CDR1 and CDR2: SGDLS and YYNGEE. The CDR3 contains 14 residues. Trimming left V 0 bases short and J 8 bases short, with 9 bases between. In DNA form, the CDR3 reads TGTGCCAGCAGCGTAGGGCAGGGTGATTCACCCCTCCACTTT. Encoded protein: CASSVGQGDSPLHF.

This clone appeared once. This rearrangement joins TRBV7-2 to TRBJ1-2, with D perhaps TRBD1 (6 bases). This CDR3 is 13 amino acids long. Germline V gene lookup returns CDR1 SGHTA and CDR2 FQGNSA. The V end lost 5 bases, the J end lost 8 bases, and 15 bases lay between the germline ends. The CDR3 sequence: CASSIQGRSGYTF. The CDR3 bases are TGTGCCAGCAGCATACAGGGTCGTAGCGGCTACACCTTC.

The chain joins TRBV27 to TRBJ1-1; unclear D gene. This CDR3 comprises 13 residues. Germline CDR1 MNHEY, CDR2 SMNVEV (reference sequence). V was trimmed by 0 bases and J by 4 bases, leaving 6 bases between them. DNA of the CDR3: TGTGCCAGCAGTTTATCGCGGGGCACTGAAGCTTTCTTT. This sequence encodes CASSLSRGTEAFF.

The chain recombines TRBV5-1 with TRBJ2-7, with 7 bases matching TRBD1. From germline, CDR1 is SGHRS and CDR2 YFSETQ. The CDR3 extends over 13 amino acids. Unmatched junction bases numbered 7, after V lost 4 bases and J lost 6 bases. DNA of the CDR3: TGCGCCAGCAGCCCCAACACAGGGGTCGAGCAGTACTTC. Protein sequence: CASSPNTGVEQYF.

J is TRBJ1-4 and V is TRBV6-1; 7 nucleotides agree with TRBD1. J was trimmed by 3 bases and V by 5 bases; bases with no gene match: 6. The CDR3 loop spans 15 amino acids. Germline V gives CDR1 MNHNS, CDR2 SASEGT. The CDR3 sequence: CASSLTGTANEKLFF. As DNA, the CDR3 is TGTGCCAGCAGTTTAACCGGGACAGCTAATGAAAAACTGTTTTTT.

This clone has a handful of counts. The chain combines TRBV25-1 with TRBJ2-3; D is perhaps TRBD1 (6 bases). Trimming pared 5 bases from V and 1 base from J, leaving 10 bases between. Per germline, CDR1 MGHDK and CDR2 SYGVNS. This CDR3 region has 14 residues. This chain's CDR3 is CASSRQAGTDTQYF. The CDR3, as DNA: TGTGCCAGCAGTCGACAGGCGGGCACAGATACGCAGTATTTT.

The V call is TRBV28, the J call TRBJ1-1; 7 positions match TRBD1. The germline CDR1 and CDR2 sequences are MDHEN and SYDVKM. J lost 1 base, V lost 6 bases, and 8 bases had no gene match. The CDR3 loop spans 15 amino acids. The CDR3 DNA follows: TGTGCCAGCAGCTTGACAGGGAACGCGAACACTGAAGCTTTCTTT. Translated: CASSLTGNANTEAFF.

V gene TRBV30 combines with J gene TRBJ2-7, with TRBD2 identical over 7 bases. V trimming: 5 bases; J trimming: 5 bases; junction bases outside the gene matches: 9. This CDR3 has 13 amino acids. Germline V gene lookup returns CDR1 GTSNPN and CDR2 SVGIG (reference sequence). In DNA form, the CDR3 reads TGTGCCTGGGCGACTAGCCTCTTGGACGAGCAGTACTTC. It codes for CAWATSLLDEQYF. The full variable domain, in which reference TRBV30 and TRBJ2-7 provide the parts outside the CDR3, is SQTIHQWPATLVQPVGSPLSLECTVEGTSNPNLYWYRQAAGRGLQLLFYSVGIGQISSEVPQNLSASRPQDRQFILSSKKLLLSDSGFYLCAWATSLLDEQYFGPGTRLTVT.

To note about this clone: The identical CDR3 is also encoded by other nucleotide sequences in the sample. This chain links TRBV5-1 with TRBJ2-3, with a tentative D call TRBD2 (6 bases). Germline-derived CDR1 and CDR2 are SGHRS and YFSETQ. V was shortened by 2 bases and J by 4 bases, with 11 bases between the two germline ends. The CDR3 is 14 amino acids. CDR3 loop: CASSLTGEADTQYF. The DNA of the CDR3 is TGCGCCAGCAGCTTAACGGGAGAAGCAGATACGCAGTATTTT.

About this clone: One end of the junction is discordant with germline, which a read error may explain. This chain links TRBV11-2 with TRBJ1-1; D is undetermined. This CDR3 comprises 14 residues. The germline CDR1 and CDR2 sequences are SGHAT and FQNNGV. CDR3 sequence reads: CARSLASGDTEAFF. The CDR3, as DNA: TGTGCCAGGAGCTTAGCCAGCGGAGACACTGAAGCTTTCTTT.

The chain has TRBV9 and TRBJ2-3; TRBD2 agrees at 10 bases. CDR1 is SGDLS, CDR2 YYNGEE, per germline. The CDR3 length is 17 residues. V shed 4 bases, J shed 6 bases, and the junction held 14 bases outside the gene matches. CDR3 sequence (DNA): TGTGCCAGCAGCCCGACCCTTCTAGCGGGAGTTTTGGATACGCAGTATTTT. It translates to CASSPTLLAGVLDTQYF.

In this sample, this clone turned up once. This chain connects TRBV14 to TRBJ2-5; D is possibly TRBD2 (5 bases). CDR3 length equals 15 residues. Germline V CDR1 and CDR2: SGHDN, FVKESK. V was clipped by 0 bases and J by 4 bases, with 12 bases between them. CDR3: CASSQDPWLAETQYF. Here the CDR3 DNA reads TGTGCCAGCAGCCAAGATCCGTGGCTAGCAGAGACCCAGTACTTC.

This chain connects TRBV9 to TRBJ2-3; D perhaps matches TRBD2 (5 bases). Germline V gene data show CDR1 as SGDLS and CDR2 as YYNGEE. The CDR3 totals 15 residues. Deletions cut 2 bases from V and 0 bases from J, with 10 bases between. The CDR3 sequence: CASSVLAPSTDTQYF. CDR3 nucleotide sequence: TGTGCCAGCAGCGTTCTAGCACCTAGCACAGATACGCAGTATTTT.

The V call is TRBV7-9, the J call TRBJ1-2, with 7 bases fitting TRBD1. Germline lookup yields CDR1 SEHNR and CDR2 FQNEAQ (reference sequence). This CDR3 has 14 residues. V dropped 1 base and J dropped 1; count of bases not matched to a gene: 0. This CDR3 reads CASSLGDSNYGYTF. CDR3 in DNA: TGTGCCAGCAGCTTAGGGGACAGTAACTATGGCTACACCTTC.